Listed below are T cell receptor beta chains from one sample, sequenced in a study of shared clonotypes between healthy human individuals. TCRdb's copy holds only in-frame clones and misses some; the assay was immunoSEQ multiplex PCR. The data contain roughly 1,500,000 clones, roughly 98% of them singletons. Sequencing was done on a sample of naive CD4+ T cells sorted from blood. The receptor source for this set is a man aged 30 to 39 in good health. Each CDR3 is given with its conserved first and last residue. Fields, in order: clone size, J gene, D gene, V gene, CDR3 protein, CDR3 DNA. The D gene is left open where the match is weak. Not all rows give a size; the values are once, few, many and, for expanded clones, a class.

>.|TRBJ2-7|.|TRBV19
CASSERGNYEQYF
TGTGCCAGTAGTGAAAGGGGTAACTACGAGCAGTACTTC
>.|TRBJ2-1|TRBD2|TRBV28
CASRQPGLAGGSSYNEQFF
TGTGCCAGCAGACAACCGGGACTAGCGGGAGGCAGCTCCTACAATGAGCAGTTCTTC
>.|TRBJ2-1|TRBD2|TRBV4-3
CASQRDSGDSSYNEQFF
TGCGCCAGCCAAAGAGATAGCGGGGATAGCTCCTACAATGAGCAGTTCTTC
>.|TRBJ2-2|.|TRBV18
CASSPRLNRGGSGELFF
TGTGCCAGCTCACCACGGCTAAACAGGGGAGGATCCGGGGAGCTGTTTTTT
>.|TRBJ2-2|TRBD1|TRBV10-2
CASRSGGSTGELFF
TGCGCCAGCAGGTCAGGGGGAAGCACCGGGGAGCTGTTTTTT
>.|TRBJ2-7|TRBD2|TRBV5-4
CASGPTGGAHEQYF
TGTGCCAGCGGTCCTACGGGAGGAGCCCACGAGCAGTACTTC
>.|TRBJ2-1|.|TRBV27
CATPGAGHCPYNEQFF
TGTGCCACCCCCGGCGCGGGGCACTGCCCCTACAATGAGCAGTTCTTC
>.|TRBJ2-2|.|TRBV19
CASSIGHGTGELFF
TGTGCCAGTAGTATAGGTCATGGGACCGGGGAGCTGTTTTTT
>.|TRBJ2-7|.|TRBV14
CASSQGDEQYF
TGTGCCAGCAGCCAAGGGGACGAGCAGTACTTC
>.|TRBJ2-1|TRBD2|TRBV11-2
CASSPTRVSSGVLGEQFF
TGTGCCAGCAGCCCTACCCGGGTTTCTAGCGGGGTCCTCGGCGAGCAGTTCTTC
>.|TRBJ2-4|TRBD1|TRBV19
CASSFRQGAKNIQYF
TGTGCCAGTAGTTTTAGACAGGGCGCCAAAAACATTCAGTACTTC
>.|TRBJ2-7|TRBD2|TRBV27
CASSLAGLAGEGTHEQYF
TGTGCCAGCAGTTTAGCGGGGCTAGCGGGAGAGGGCACACACGAGCAGTACTTC
>.|TRBJ2-7|TRBD2|TRBV6-1
CASSPLARRPYEQYF
TGTGCCAGCAGCCCACTAGCGCGCCGACCCTACGAGCAGTACTTC
>.|TRBJ2-7|.|TRBV25-1
CASSESGTSSYEQYF
TGTGCCAGCAGTGAATCCGGGACCTCTTCCTACGAGCAGTACTTC
>.|TRBJ2-3|.|TRBV9
CASSVRGSTDTQYF
TGTGCCAGCAGCGTAAGGGGGTCGACAGATACGCAGTATTTT
>.|TRBJ1-4|.|TRBV5-6
CASSLDPGGGEKLFF
TGTGCCAGCAGCTTGGATCCGGGGGGTGGTGAAAAACTGTTTTTT
>.|TRBJ2-5|.|TRBV11-3
CASSLDPRRDGDETQYF
TGTGCCAGCAGCTTAGACCCACGGCGGGACGGGGACGAGACCCAGTACTTC
>.|TRBJ2-1|TRBD2|TRBV11-2
CASRTTSGRAHEQFF
TGTGCCAGCAGGACGACTAGCGGGAGGGCACATGAGCAGTTCTTC
>.|TRBJ2-5|.|TRBV6-5
CASSQRTVQETQYF
TGTGCCAGCAGTCAAAGGACAGTCCAAGAGACCCAGTACTTC
>.|TRBJ2-2|.|TRBV5-1
CASIEPGGSGELFF
TGCGCCAGCATTGAGCCGGGCGGATCCGGGGAGCTGTTTTTT
>.|TRBJ2-7|.|TRBV19
CASSMTWGSYEQYF
TGTGCCAGTAGTATGACCTGGGGCTCCTACGAGCAGTACTTC
>.|TRBJ2-7|TRBD1|TRBV28
CASSSLLGQTYEQYF
TGTGCCAGCAGTTCCCTTCTGGGACAGACCTACGAGCAGTACTTC
>.|TRBJ2-1|TRBD2|TRBV7-2
CASSLMGLADPNEQFF
TGTGCCAGCAGCTTAATGGGACTAGCGGATCCCAATGAGCAGTTCTTC
>once|TRBJ2-1|.|TRBV2
CASSYTGMTEQFF
TGTGCCAGCAGTTATACAGGGATGACTGAGCAGTTCTTC
>.|TRBJ1-4|TRBD1|TRBV11-2
CASSLGDRGHEKLFF
TGTGCCAGCAGCTTAGGGGACAGGGGACATGAAAAACTGTTTTTT
>once|TRBJ2-1|.|TRBV2
CASSGEGHTEQFF
TGTGCCAGCAGTGGTGAGGGACATACTGAGCAGTTCTTC
>.|TRBJ2-3|TRBD2|TRBV10-3
CAISESSLAGVDTQYF
TGTGCCATCAGTGAGTCGAGCCTAGCGGGAGTTGATACGCAGTATTTT
>.|TRBJ2-5|TRBD1|TRBV10-2
CASTIQGGTQYF
TGCGCCAGCACCATACAGGGGGGGACCCAGTACTTC
>.|TRBJ2-7|.|TRBV27
CASSFGDGIYEQYF
TGTGCCAGCAGTTTCGGGGACGGGATCTACGAGCAGTACTTC
>.|TRBJ2-7|.|TRBV7-7
CASSLDVGSEQYF
TGTGCTAGCAGCTTAGACGTTGGATCCGAGCAGTACTTC
>.|TRBJ1-1|.|TRBV4-1
CASSQVGSASNTEAFF
TGCGCCAGCAGCCAAGTTGGATCTGCCTCGAACACTGAAGCTTTCTTT
>.|TRBJ1-4|.|TRBV5-4
CASSLFRGGEKLFF
TGTGCCAGCAGCTTGTTTAGAGGAGGTGAAAAACTGTTTTTT
>.|TRBJ2-3|TRBD2|TRBV18
CASSPLAGGRTDTQYF
TGTGCCAGCTCACCTTTAGCGGGAGGGAGAACAGATACGCAGTATTTT
>.|TRBJ1-2|TRBD1|TRBV27
CASSADRGYGYTF
TGTGCCAGCAGTGCTGACAGGGGTTATGGCTACACCTTC
>.|TRBJ2-7|TRBD1|TRBV4-2
CASSQERSQGVYEQYF
TGTGCCAGCAGCCAAGAAAGGTCACAGGGGGTCTACGAGCAGTACTTC
>.|TRBJ2-3|TRBD2|TRBV9
CASSRGTIGLAGGFPDTQYF
TGTGCCAGCAGCCGCGGGACGATCGGACTAGCGGGAGGGTTCCCAGATACGCAGTATTTT
>.|TRBJ1-2|.|TRBV6-5
CASRTTGLGGYTF
TGTGCCAGCAGAACAACAGGGTTAGGCGGCTACACCTTC
>.|TRBJ2-7|.|TRBV21-1
CATYIRDSHYEQYF
TGTGCCACCTATATACGGGACAGCCACTACGAGCAGTACTTC
>.|TRBJ2-5|.|TRBV18
CASSPDLKGTQYF
TGTGCCAGCTCACCAGATCTGAAGGGGACCCAGTACTTC
>.|TRBJ2-7|.|TRBV5-1
CASSLLKGQNEQYF
TGCGCCAGCAGCTTGTTAAAAGGCCAGAACGAGCAGTACTTC
>.|TRBJ2-3|.|TRBV5-1
CASSFSGTSTDTQYF
TGCGCCAGCAGCTTTAGTGGGACTAGCACAGATACGCAGTATTTT
>.|TRBJ2-3|TRBD2|TRBV18
CASSPVSGGSTDTQYF
TGTGCCAGCTCACCGGTGTCGGGGGGAAGCACAGATACGCAGTATTTT
>.|TRBJ1-2|.|TRBV10-3
CAISPGYGYTF
TGTGCCATCAGCCCCGGCTATGGCTACACCTTC
>once|TRBJ2-2|TRBD2|TRBV28
CASRTWTSGNTGTGELFF
TGTGCCAGCAGAACCTGGACTAGCGGTAACACTGGCACCGGGGAGCTGTTTTTT
>.|TRBJ2-6|TRBD1|TRBV29-1
CSVGAIGTGVSGANVLTF
TGCAGCGTTGGTGCGATTGGGACAGGGGTGTCCGGGGCCAACGTCCTGACTTTC
>once|TRBJ1-2|.|TRBV9
CASSVNVQGHYGYTF
TGTGCCAGCAGCGTAAACGTACAGGGCCATTATGGCTACACCTTC
>.|TRBJ1-1|TRBD1|TRBV5-6
CASSKTGPGEAFF
TGTGCCAGCAGCAAGACAGGGCCCGGTGAAGCTTTCTTT
>.|TRBJ1-5|.|TRBV7-2
CASSLDSQPQHF
TGTGCCAGCAGCTTAGACAGTCAGCCCCAGCATTTT
>.|TRBJ2-3|.|TRBV6-4
CASSDSPTGFRDTQYF
TGTGCCAGCAGTGACTCGCCCACAGGGTTCCGGGATACGCAGTATTTT
>once|TRBJ2-5|TRBD2|TRBV5-8
CASSDGTSGSPSGETQYF
TGTGCCAGCAGCGACGGGACTAGCGGGAGCCCGTCGGGGGAGACCCAGTACTTC
>.|TRBJ1-1|.|TRBV30
CAWSQSGSRRDTEAFF
TGTGCCTGGAGTCAATCGGGTTCCCGAAGGGACACTGAAGCTTTCTTT
>.|TRBJ1-1|.|TRBV5-1
CASSLEGGPKLAFF
TGCGCCAGCAGCTTGGAGGGGGGCCCTAAACTAGCTTTCTTT